The source of this T cell receptor (beta chain) is a study of cytomegalovirus exposure and HLA in healthy donors. Whole-study findings and limits: An analysis done earlier found most TCR beta V segments productive about 87% or about 30% of the time. The investigators catalogued 150 to 200 TCR beta chains as cytomegalovirus-associated.

A multiplex PCR was run with 60 Vbeta primers and 13 Jbeta primers. Data came from immunoSEQ multiplex PCR; TCRdb stores just in-frame clones and leaves some out. The table includes 100,000 or so clones, 74% detected once. On this clone: Its antigen remains unknown.

No CMV serostatus entry exists for this donor. From germline, CDR1 is MNHEY and CDR2 SVGAGI. The CDR3 extends over 14 amino acids. The trim removed 5 bases at V and 5 bases at J, leaving 6 bases unmatched. The TCR was taken from a human donor in good health. This chain uses TRBV6-5 with TRBJ1-1; 9 positions agree with TRBD1. The source material was PBMCs. The CDR3, as DNA: TGTGCCAGCAGTACACAGGGGGCTCGGACTGAAGCTTTCTTT. As protein: CASSTQGARTEAFF.